These T cell receptor beta chains were read from a single sample in a study of cytomegalovirus exposure and HLA in healthy donors. The table came from immunoSEQ multiplex PCR; TCRdb's copy has only in-frame clones and leaves some out. The sample lists 150,000 to 200,000 clones; under 90% were seen once. Sequencing was done on a sample of PBMCs. The origin of the receptors is a man younger than 35 in good health and CMV-seropositive. The CDR3 runs from the conserved cysteine through the conserved F or W. A D gene is named only where the DNA matches it firmly.

D | J | V | DNA | CDR3
- | TRBJ2-7 | TRBV19 | TGTGCCAGTAGTATAGGGCAGGGCCTCACAGGAACCTACGAGCAGTACTTC | CASSIGQGLTGTYEQYF
- | TRBJ2-6 | TRBV15 | TGTGCCACCAGCAGAGGGCCAGGGATCAGCTCTGGGGCCAACGTCCTGACTTTC | CATSRGPGISSGANVLTF
TRBD2 | TRBJ2-1 | TRBV27 | TGTGCCAGCAGTTTGGGAGGGCTCAATGAGCAGTTCTTC | CASSLGGLNEQFF
TRBD2 | TRBJ2-1 | TRBV7-8 | TGTGCCAGCAGCCCCTTTCCTAGCGGGGTTCTTGCTGAGCAGTTCTTC | CASSPFPSGVLAEQFF
TRBD1 | TRBJ1-2 | TRBV29-1 | TGCAGCGTCCGAGGCCGGGACAGGAGAGCTAACTATGGCTACACCTTC | CSVRGRDRRANYGYTF
- | TRBJ1-5 | TRBV15 | TGTGCCACCAGCAGAGACAGGGTATCGGGGCCCCAGCATTTT | CATSRDRVSGPQHF
- | TRBJ2-4 | TRBV9 | TGTGCCAGCAGCGTAGGACCCGGACTAGCCAAAAACATTCAGTACTTC | CASSVGPGLAKNIQYF
- | TRBJ2-3 | TRBV7-9 | TGTGCCAGCAGCTTACAAACAGAGAGCACAGATACGCAGTATTTT | CASSLQTESTDTQYF
TRBD2 | TRBJ2-5 | TRBV7-2 | TGTGCCAGCAGGTGGACTAGTTCTTTTGACCAAGAGACCCAGTACTTC | CASRWTSSFDQETQYF
- | TRBJ1-5 | TRBV28 | TGTGCCAGCAGTTTATTGGGCACCAGCCGCAATCAGCCCCAGCATTTT | CASSLLGTSRNQPQHF
TRBD2 | TRBJ2-1 | TRBV27 | TGTGCCAGCAGTTTTAGCGGGAGGTGGGGCAATGAGCAGTTCTTC | CASSFSGRWGNEQFF
- | TRBJ1-5 | TRBV6-1 | TGTGCCAGCAGTGAAGCCTTTGGACAGATCGAACGCAATCAGCCCCAGCATTTT | CASSEAFGQIERNQPQHF
- | TRBJ2-7 | TRBV10-3 | TGTGCCATCAGTGAGACACCTCACTCCTACGAGCAGTACTTC | CAISETPHSYEQYF
- | TRBJ2-1 | TRBV7-9 | TGTGCCAGCAGCTTAGTCGGGGGGCCTGAGCAGTTCTTC | CASSLVGGPEQFF
TRBD1 | TRBJ1-1 | TRBV27 | TGTGCCAGCAGTTTAACAGGGGCTGAAGCTTTCTTT | CASSLTGAEAFF
- | TRBJ2-1 | TRBV6-5 | TGTGCCAGCACGGGCGGGCAGGAGCAGTTCTTC | CASTGGQEQFF
TRBD2 | TRBJ2-1 | TRBV10-2 | TGCGCCAGCATCGGACTAGCGGGAGGTCAACTGTTCAATGAGCAGTTCTTC | CASIGLAGGQLFNEQFF
- | TRBJ2-7 | TRBV6-1 | TGTGCCACCAACCCGAGCGGGCCCTACGAGCAGTACTTC | CATNPSGPYEQYF
- | TRBJ1-2 | TRBV5-1 | TGCGCCAGCAGCTTGGACAGTTACGACTATGGCTACACCTTC | CASSLDSYDYGYTF
TRBD1 | TRBJ1-1 | TRBV6-1 | TGTGCCAGCAGTGAAGCCGGGACAGCACCGACTGAAGCTTTCTTT | CASSEAGTAPTEAFF
- | TRBJ2-5 | TRBV15 | TGTGCCACCGAGGGGACTTTAGTAGAGACCCAGTACTTC | CATEGTLVETQYF